A selection of T cell receptor beta chains follows, all from one sample in a study of cytomegalovirus exposure and HLA in healthy donors. Repertoires were generated with immunoSEQ multiplex PCR, while TCRdb's copy carries only in-frame clones and drops some. The repertoire holds roughly 74,000 clones, with 78% as singletons. Source material: PBMCs. The receptors come from a man aged 35 to 55 in good health and CMV-seronegative. The CDR3 runs from the conserved cysteine through the conserved F or W. The D gene is left open where the match is weak. A row's size may be missing; if present it is once, few, many or a size class.

TRBV5-1,13,TRBD1,NA,TRBJ2-7,CASSGTDSYEQYF,TGCGCCAGCTCCGGGACAGACTCATACGAGCAGTACTTC
TRBV7-9,15,NA,NA,TRBJ1-1,CASSLTPGSRTEAFF,TGTGCCAGCAGCTTAACACCCGGGAGTCGCACTGAAGCTTTCTTT
TRBV19,18,TRBD2,NA,TRBJ2-7,CASSHSGLAGGPYSEQYF,TGTGCCAGTAGCCACTCCGGACTAGCGGGAGGGCCGTACTCCGAGCAGTACTTC
TRBV27,17,TRBD1,NA,TRBJ1-2,CASSLNLDRATNYGYTF,TGTGCCAGCAGTCTCAATTTGGACAGGGCGACTAACTATGGCTACACCTTC
TRBV6-5,15,NA,once,TRBJ1-5,CASRPTEYSNQPQHF,TGTGCCAGCAGGCCGACAGAGTATAGCAATCAGCCCCAGCATTTT
TRBV2,15,TRBD1,NA,TRBJ2-3,CASSERGTVGDTQYF,TGTGCCAGCAGTGAACGAGGGACAGTTGGTGATACGCAGTATTTT
TRBV18,17,TRBD1,few,TRBJ1-3,CASSPEAGGLSGNTIYF,TGTGCCAGCTCACCGGAGGCAGGGGGTCTCTCTGGAAACACCATATATTTT
TRBV10-3,14,NA,once,TRBJ1-1,CAISESSGGTGAFF,TGTGCCATCAGTGAGTCGAGTGGGGGCACGGGAGCTTTCTTT
TRBV29-1,13,NA,NA,TRBJ2-5,CSFRPGSLRTQYF,TGCAGCTTCCGGCCAGGATCTTTGAGAACCCAGTACTTC
TRBV18,15,TRBD1,NA,TRBJ2-1,CASSLTGGGYNEQFF,TGTGCCAGCTCTCTCACAGGGGGCGGCTACAATGAGCAGTTCTTC
TRBV18,17,NA,NA,TRBJ1-3,CASSPGTIRGSGNTIYF,TGTGCCAGCTCACCGGGGACAATCCGGGGATCTGGAAACACCATATATTTT
TRBV6-1,16,NA,NA,TRBJ2-1,CASSAPARAPYNEQFF,TGTGCCAGCAGTGCTCCGGCGAGGGCCCCCTACAATGAGCAGTTCTTC
TRBV6-1,13,TRBD2,NA,TRBJ2-1,CASSSGRKDEQFF,TGTGCCAGCAGTAGCGGGAGAAAGGATGAGCAGTTCTTC
TRBV7-9,16,NA,once,TRBJ2-3,CASSLGGGASTDTQYF,TGTGCCAGCAGCTTAGGTGGCGGAGCTAGCACAGATACGCAGTATTTT
TRBV5-1,15,TRBD1,NA,TRBJ1-2,CASSLEQGGPYGYTF,TGCGCCAGCAGCTTGGAACAGGGGGGGCCCTATGGCTACACCTTC
TRBV6-1,14,NA,NA,TRBJ1-5,CASSTGTHNQPQHF,TGTGCCAGCAGCACCGGGACACACAATCAGCCCCAGCATTTT
TRBV9,13,NA,NA,TRBJ2-5,CASSVGGQETQYF,TGTGCCAGCAGCGTAGGAGGGCAAGAGACCCAGTACTTC